This paragraph covers one T cell receptor beta chain sequence. No antigen is known for it. From germline, CDR1 is SGHNT and CDR2 YYREEE (reference sequence). The CDR3 is 15 residues long. These data belong to a study of monozygotic twins with inflammatory bowel disease. Study-level points and caveats: It was in IBD patients that TCRbeta diversity (inverse Simpson) was lower than in healthy co-twins.

Reprocessing the 5' RACE reads, TCRdb reports a single entry for every CDR3 protein and omits DNA. The sample totals approximately 420,000 distinct CDR3 sequences. The specimen sequenced was blood. V gene TRBV5-4 combines with J gene TRBJ2-5; TCRdb's D call, TRBD1, is unchecked because there is no DNA. The TCR sequence derives from a human donor with ulcerative colitis or Crohn's disease, or a healthy co-twin of an affected twin (not recorded which). The CDR3 here is CASSYFVGGGETQYF.